This is a list of T cell receptor beta chains from one sample in a study of T cells in Graves' hyperthyroidism and ophthalmopathy. TCRdb re-derived calls from the multiplex PCR reads in MiXCR, one entry per CDR3 protein. The sample holds some 760,000 distinct CDR3 sequences, about 15% seen once. The sequencing input was blood. The receptors derive from a woman aged 18-29 years with Graves' hyperthyroidism. The CDR3 runs from the conserved cysteine through the conserved F or W. D genes are given only for firm matches. Size is stated for part of the rows, as once, few or many counts, or as a class when the clone is expanded.

TRBV2	TRBD2	many	TRBJ2-3	TGTGCCAGCAGTGGACGTGCTAGCGGGAGGTACCCGCGAACGGGCACAGATACGCAGTATTTT	CASSGRASGRYPRTGTDTQYF
TRBV6-2/TRBV6-3	TRBD1	few	TRBJ2-2	TGTGCCAGCATTGGACAGGGGATTGGCGGGGAGCTGTTTTTT	CASIGQGIGGELFF
TRBV18	TRBD2	.	TRBJ2-7	TGTGCCAGCTCACCCCTGCGGGGGACTAGCGGGTCGGCCTACGAGCAGTACTTC	CASSPLRGTSGSAYEQYF
TRBV18	TRBD1	many	TRBJ2-1	TGTGCCAGCTCACCAAAGACAGGGGGCTACAATGAGCAGTTCTTC	CASSPKTGGYNEQFF
TRBV6-9	TRBD2	.	TRBJ2-3	TGTGCCAGCAGTTACGGCGGTGGGGCTAGCGGGGGGAGTTTGGATACGCAGTATTTT	CASSYGGGASGGSLDTQYF
TRBV2	.	many	TRBJ1-2	TGTGCCAGCAGCGTTGACCGGTTCTATGGCTACACCTTC	CASSVDRFYGYTF
TRBV28	.	many	TRBJ2-7	TGTGCCAGCAGCCCGGAAGGGAGAGGAATCTACGAGCAGTACTTC	CASSPEGRGIYEQYF
TRBV11-2	.	many	TRBJ2-6	TGTGCCAGCAGACTAACTCGCAAGGGCCCTTCTGGGGCCAACGTCCTGACTTTC	CASRLTRKGPSGANVLTF
TRBV11-2	.	many	TRBJ2-5	TGTGCCAGCAGCTTACGTGGGACTCTTCAAGAGACCCAGTACTTC	CASSLRGTLQETQYF
TRBV4-3	.	.	TRBJ2-5	TGCGCCAGCAGCCAAGGTGCAGCCCAAGAGACCCAGTACTTC	CASSQGAAQETQYF
TRBV28	.	many	TRBJ2-3	TGTGCCAGCAGTAGTCGTTTCGGGGCAGGCAGGAGAGATACGCAGTATTTT	CASSSRFGAGRRDTQYF
TRBV11-2	TRBD2	.	TRBJ2-3	TGTGCCAGCAGCTCGCGACTAGCGGGAGTAATGGATACGCAGTATTTT	CASSSRLAGVMDTQYF
TRBV5-1	TRBD1	.	TRBJ2-7	TGCGCCAGCGACCCGACAGGGAACAATGTCTACGAGCAGTACTTC	CASDPTGNNVYEQYF
TRBV12-3/TRBV12-4	.	many	TRBJ1-2	TGTGCCAGCAGTTTCAGTCGTCGCCGGGGACGCGGCTACACCTTC	CASSFSRRRGRGYTF
TRBV28	.	.	TRBJ2-2	TGTGCCAGCAGTTCTCCAGCGGATACCGGGGAGCTGTTTTTT	CASSSPADTGELFF
TRBV29-1	.	few	TRBJ1-5	TGCAGCGTTGGGGAAGAAGGCCTACAGCCCCAGCATTTT	CSVGEEGLQPQHF
TRBV19	.	.	TRBJ1-1	TGTGCCAGTAGTATAGGGGGGGCGTGGAACACTGAAGCTTTCTTT	CASSIGGAWNTEAFF
TRBV12-3/TRBV12-4	TRBD1	.	TRBJ1-5	TGTGCCAGCAGTTTAGGAGGGGGCCACATTAATCAGCCCCAGCATTTT	CASSLGGGHINQPQHF
TRBV24-1	.	many	TRBJ2-5	TGTGCCACCAGTGAAGGGCTGGAGACCCAGTACTTC	CATSEGLETQYF
TRBV12-3/TRBV12-4	.	many	TRBJ1-5	TGTGCCAGCAGTTTAGCTCCTCCGAACCTACAGCATTTT	CASSLAPPNLQHF
TRBV9	.	few	TRBJ2-3	TGTGCCAGCTCCAGAGGGGGTTTCACAGATACGCAGTATTTT	CASSRGGFTDTQYF
TRBV3-1	.	many	TRBJ2-1	TGTGCCAGCAGCCAAGAAGGAATTTGGAGCTACAATGAGCAGTTCTTC	CASSQEGIWSYNEQFF
TRBV4-3	.	many	TRBJ1-4	TGCGCCAGCAGCCAAGACCTGCAAGCTAATGAAAAACTGTTTTTT	CASSQDLQANEKLFF